A single TCR beta chain is shown here with its context. The data originate from a study of blood T cell repertoires in COVID-19. Original data processing: Reference gene primer amplification gave estimated nucleated cell counts. Profiled with immunoSEQ multiplex PCR; TCRdb holds only in-frame clones, not every one. That table furnishes V, J and clone size, whereas the DNA furnished D and trimming. The repertoire holds about 160,000 clones, roughly nine tenths seen once, with about 18% in the top ten. The V end lost 3 bases, the J end lost 5 bases, and 16 bases lay between the germline ends. This CDR3 comprises 15 residues. Germline V gene sequence: CDR1 SGHTA, CDR2 FQGNSA.

Source material: peripheral blood. This TCR was sampled from a man in his 60s with active or convalescent COVID-19. The rearrangement links TRBV7-2 to TRBJ1-1; D may be TRBD1 (5 bases). CDR3 sequence: CASSFFPGGGTEAFF. CDR3 nucleotide sequence: TGTGCCAGCAGCTTTTTTCCCGGCGGGGGGACTGAAGCTTTCTTT.